The next 29 T cell receptor beta chains were all read from a single sample in a study of STAT5B mutations in CD4+ large granular lymphocyte leukemia. The method was immunoSEQ multiplex PCR; TCRdb's version includes in-frame clones alone and lacks a portion of them. The sample holds fewer than 45,000 clones, 70% to 85% seen once. The sample comprised CD4+ T cells from blood buffy coats. The receptors stem from a human donor in good health.

The chain recombines TRBV6-6 with TRBJ2-7, with D maybe TRBD1 (5 bases). V lost 2 bases to trimming and J lost 8 bases, with 13 bases between them. The CDR3 spans 13 residues. Germline V lookup: CDR1 MNHNY, CDR2 SVGAGI (reference sequence). CDR3 in DNA: TGTGCCAGCAGTTACGACAGAACGGCGAAGCAGTACTTC. It encodes CASSYDRTAKQYF.

This clone occurred once. The sample contains more than one DNA sequence encoding this CDR3. The chain couples TRBV7-9 to TRBJ1-5; weak D call: TRBD1 (6 bases). The CDR3 consists of 14 residues. Trimming stripped 4 bases from V and 4 bases from J, with 11 bases between. CDR1 and CDR2 (germline): SEHNR, FQNEAQ (reference sequence). The CDR3: CASSSQGSNQPQHF. The CDR3 DNA follows: TGTGCCAGCAGCTCTCAGGGGTCTAATCAGCCCCAGCATTTT. Variable domain in full (rest from reference TRBV7-9 and TRBJ1-5): DTGVSQNPRHKITKRGQNVTFRCDPISEHNRLYWYRQTLGQGPEFLTYFQNEAQLEKSRLLSDRFSAERPKGSFSTLEIQRTEQGDSAMYLCASSSQGSNQPQHFGDGTRLSIL.

The genes are TRBV15 and TRBJ1-1; D not resolved. This CDR3 region has 13 residues. The germline V gene encodes CDR1 LNHNV and CDR2 YYDKDF (reference sequence). V was shortened by 7 bases and J by 0 bases, with 9 bases between the two germline ends. DNA of the CDR3: TGTGCCACCAAAGGGTTTATGAACACTGAAGCTTTCTTT. Its translation: CATKGFMNTEAFF. Complete variable domain (other parts from reference TRBV15 and TRBJ1-1): DAMVIQNPRYQVTQFGKPVTLSCSQTLNHNVMYWYQQKSSQAPKLLFHYYDKDFNNEADTPDNFQSRRPNTSFCFLDIRSPGLGDTAMYLCATKGFMNTEAFFGQGTRLTVV.

This sequence joins TRBV29-1 and TRBJ2-5; no clear D. From germline, CDR1 is SQVTM and CDR2 ANQGSEA. V lost 4 bases to trimming and J lost 4 bases, with 7 bases between them. The CDR3 totals 11 residues. The CDR3 nucleotides read TGCAGCGTTGCACCCATAGAGACCCAGTACTTC. Its protein product is CSVAPIETQYF.

This clone has just a few counts. V usage is TRBV29-1 and J usage is TRBJ2-3, with TRBD2 identical over 7 bases. The CDR3 loop spans 14 amino acids. Germline CDR1 reads SQVTM; CDR2 reads ANQGSEA. V shed 5 bases and J 2 bases; nucleotides not matched to a gene: 7. The CDR3 DNA is TGCAGCGTTAGCGGACTAGGCAACACAGATACGCAGTATTTT. This codes for CSVSGLGNTDTQYF.

V usage is TRBV5-6 and J usage is TRBJ2-3, with 15 bases matching TRBD2. Losses at the gene ends were 4 bases for V and 2 bases for J; bases not matched to a gene: 11. The CDR3 length is 19 residues. In germline, CDR1 is SGHDT, CDR2 YYEEEE. The CDR3 region is CASSRVPGLAGGPTDTQYF. In DNA, the CDR3 is TGTGCCAGCAGCCGAGTCCCGGGACTAGCGGGGGGACCCACAGATACGCAGTATTTT.

The chain couples TRBV2 to TRBJ2-1; TRBD2 agrees at 7 bases. This CDR3 contains 17 residues. The germline V gene encodes CDR1 SNHLY and CDR2 FYNNEI. The V gene end was trimmed by 2 bases and the J gene end by 1 base; junction bases not matched to a gene: 8. In DNA form, the CDR3 reads TGTGCCAGCAGTGAACGGTCTAGCGGAGAATCCTACAATGAGCAGTTCTTC. This gives the protein CASSERSSGESYNEQFF.

This clone was recorded once. V usage is TRBV6-5 and J usage is TRBJ2-7; D is uncertain. V shed 2 bases and J shed 4 bases, with 9 bases lying between them. Germline V gene data show CDR1 as MNHEY and CDR2 as SVGAGI. This CDR3 spans 13 amino acids. The CDR3 DNA reads TGTGCCAGCAGTTACAGGGTGGGGTACGAGCAGTACTTC. This translates into CASSYRVGYEQYF.

V and J are TRBV7-2 and TRBJ1-5; D not certain. V was shortened by 5 bases and J by 4 bases, with 12 bases between the two germline ends. CDR1 is SGHTA, CDR2 FQGNSA, per germline. The CDR3 spans 14 residues. CDR3 sequence: CASSPGPINQPQHF. DNA for the CDR3: TGTGCCAGCAGCCCAGGACCGATAAATCAGCCCCAGCATTTT.

This clone was detected once. In DNA, the CDR3 is TGTGCCAGCAGTGAGCAGGGGGATACGCAGTATTTT. Translation gives CASSEQGDTQYF. J is TRBJ2-3 and V is TRBV6-1; D perhaps matches TRBD1 (6 bases). The CDR3 runs to 12 residues. V was cut by 3 bases and J by 6 bases, with 7 bases left in between. Germline V gene sequence: CDR1 MNHNS, CDR2 SASEGT.

The gene calls are TRBV27 and TRBJ1-5; no reliable D call. This CDR3 has 13 amino acids. Trimming shortened V by 6 bases and J by 4 bases, and 10 bases separated the two germline ends. CDR1 is MNHEY, CDR2 SMNVEV, per germline (reference sequence). CDR3 coding DNA: TGTGCCAGCAGCCGGGATCCAAATCAGCCCCAGCATTTT. Residues: CASSRDPNQPQHF.

The chain is built from TRBV7-2 and TRBJ2-7; the match to TRBD2 covers 7 bases. CDR1 is SGHTA and CDR2 is FQGNSA in the germline V gene. J gave up 0 bases and V 5 bases, and 7 bases lay outside the gene matches. CDR3 length: 15 amino acids. CDR3 region: CASSRGGGSSYEQYF. CDR3 sequence (DNA): TGTGCCAGCAGCCGGGGCGGGGGAAGCTCCTACGAGCAGTACTTC.

This clone has a handful of counts. This CDR3 reads CASRAALRDSNNEQFF. The DNA of the CDR3 is TGTGCCAGTAGGGCAGCACTCCGGGACAGCAACAATGAGCAGTTCTTC. The chain employs TRBV19 and TRBJ2-1, with 7 bases identical to TRBD1. CDR1 is LNHDA and CDR2 is SQIVND in the germline V gene (reference sequence). This CDR3 is built from 16 residues. V dropped 6 bases and J dropped 5; count of bases not matched to a gene: 13.

The V gene is TRBV6-5, the J gene TRBJ1-2; TRBD1 matches at 7 bases. V was clipped by 6 bases and J by 2 bases; unmatched bases: 3. Germline V lookup: CDR1 MNHEY, CDR2 SVGAGI. CDR3 length: 13 amino acids. CDR3 DNA sequence: TGTGCCAGCAGAGAGACAGGGAACTATGGCTACACCTTC. Amino acid sequence: CASRETGNYGYTF.

The V and J genes are TRBV9 and TRBJ1-5, with D unclear. The CDR3 extends over 12 amino acids. Germline V lookup: CDR1 SGDLS, CDR2 YYNGEE. The V end lost 7 bases, the J end lost 3 bases, and 8 bases lay between the germline ends. CDR3 bases: TGTGCCAGCGGTCGGGACAATCAGCCCCAGCATTTT. It codes for CASGRDNQPQHF.

CDR3 nucleotides: TGTGCCAGCAGCCCCCTAACTGCGAGTCCCACAGATACGCAGTATTTT. It specifies CASSPLTASPTDTQYF. This sequence joins TRBV7-9 and TRBJ2-3; no definite D call. This CDR3 is built from 16 residues. The germline V and J ends were trimmed by 5 bases and 2 bases, with 17 bases remaining between them. Germline V gene lookup returns CDR1 SEHNR and CDR2 FQNEAQ (reference sequence). The full variable domain, completed using reference TRBV7-9 and TRBJ2-3, is DTGVSQNPRHKITKRGQNVTFRCDPISEHNRLYWYRQTLGQGPEFLTYFQNEAQLEKSRLLSDRFSAERPKGSFSTLEIQRTEQGDSAMYLCASSPLTASPTDTQYFGPGTRLTVL.

The CDR3 sequence: CASRGGTGRDEKLFF. CDR3 nucleotide sequence: TGCGCCAGCAGGGGGGGGACAGGGCGTGATGAAAAACTGTTTTTT. V gene TRBV10-2 combines with J gene TRBJ1-4; TRBD1 agrees at 9 bases. This CDR3 spans 15 amino acids. The germline V gene has CDR1 WSHSY and CDR2 SAAADI. The ends lost 6 bases at V and 6 bases at J; junction bases unmatched: 8.

The chain uses TRBV4-1 and TRBJ2-1; D is unclear. The CDR3 covers 15 residues. With 0 bases removed from V and 7 bases from J, the gap between germline ends came to 13 bases. The germline V gene encodes CDR1 MGHRA and CDR2 YSYEKL. The DNA of the CDR3 is TGCGCCAGCAGCCAAGAGGAACTGCCAAGGAATGAGCAGTTCTTC. Its translation is CASSQEELPRNEQFF.

This chain joins TRBV19 and TRBJ2-5; 12 bases are a match to TRBD2. The CDR3 extends over 16 amino acids. The germline CDR1 and CDR2 sequences are LNHDA and SQIVND (reference sequence). The V segment lost 1 base and the J segment 2 bases; nucleotides outside the gene matches: 2. The CDR3 DNA is TGTGCCAGTAGTATAGGGACTAGCGGGGATCAAGAGACCCAGTACTTC. The encoded protein is CASSIGTSGDQETQYF. Full variable domain (missing parts from reference TRBV19 and TRBJ2-5): DGGITQSPKYLFRKEGQNVTLSCEQNLNHDAMYWYRQDPGQGLRLIYYSQIVNDFQKGDIAEGYSVSREKKESFPLTVTSAQKNPTAFYLCASSIGTSGDQETQYFGPGTRLLVL.

The chain combines TRBV7-2 with TRBJ2-2; no clear D. V lost 1 base and J lost 4, with 13 bases in between. The CDR3 runs to 16 residues. Germline V lookup: CDR1 SGHTA, CDR2 FQGNSA. CDR3 sequence: CASSLDSGGSTGELFF. DNA of the CDR3: TGTGCCAGCAGCTTAGATTCTGGCGGTAGCACCGGGGAGCTGTTTTTT.

The J gene is TRBJ1-5, the V gene TRBV5-8, with no clear D. CDR1 is SGHTS and CDR2 is YDEGEE in the germline V gene. The V gene lost 0 bases and the J gene lost 1 base, with 2 bases spanning the gap. The CDR3 is 13 amino acids. CDR3 protein: CASSLESNQPQHF. The CDR3 nucleotides are TGTGCCAGCAGCTTGGAAAGCAATCAGCCCCAGCATTTT.

The chain combines TRBV5-1 with TRBJ2-3; perhaps D is TRBD1 or TRBD2 (6 bases each). Looked up from germline, CDR1 is SGHRS and CDR2 is YFSETQ. V dropped 4 bases and J dropped 3 bases, with 18 bases sitting between them. This CDR3 is 16 amino acids long. The CDR3 loop reads CASSRSNREDTDTQYF. The CDR3 DNA follows: TGCGCCAGCAGCCGGTCCAACAGGGAGGATACAGATACGCAGTATTTT.

V and J are TRBV4-1 and TRBJ1-2, with D hard to call. V lost 0 bases and J lost 5, with 19 bases in between. The germline CDR1 and CDR2 sequences are MGHRA and YSYEKL. The CDR3 has 17 residues. The CDR3 is CASSQDLGQVVGYGYTF. CDR3 in DNA: TGCGCCAGCAGCCAAGATTTGGGCCAGGTTGTAGGGTATGGCTACACCTTC.

This chain links TRBV30 with TRBJ2-1; 7 positions match TRBD1. J lost 6 bases, V lost 4 bases, and 3 bases had no gene match. CDR3 size: 12 residues. Germline CDR1 GTSNPN, CDR2 SVGIG (reference sequence). This chain's CDR3 is CAWNRGINEQFF. The CDR3, as DNA: TGTGCCTGGAACAGGGGAATCAATGAGCAGTTCTTC.

The V gene is TRBV30, the J gene TRBJ2-7, with a possible D match to TRBD1 (5 bases). Germline V gives CDR1 GTSNPN, CDR2 SVGIG (reference sequence). The CDR3 contains 13 residues. The V end was cut by 4 bases, the J end by 7 bases, with 17 bases between. This CDR3 is CAWNVIGAGEQYF. For the CDR3, the DNA is TGTGCCTGGAATGTTATAGGGGCCGGTGAGCAGTACTTC. Variable domain in full (rest from reference TRBV30 and TRBJ2-7): SQTIHQWPATLVQPVGSPLSLECTVEGTSNPNLYWYRQAAGRGLQLLFYSVGIGQISSEVPQNLSASRPQDRQFILSSKKLLLSDSGFYLCAWNVIGAGEQYFGPGTRLTVT.

The rearrangement joins TRBV6-1 to TRBJ2-7; D not certain. This CDR3 is built from 13 residues. V lost 6 bases, J lost 4 bases, and 13 bases lay in between. The germline gives CDR1 MNHNS, CDR2 SASEGT. Here the CDR3 DNA reads TGTGCCAGCAGGGAGACACAACGGTACGAGCAGTACTTC. Protein sequence: CASRETQRYEQYF.

The chain joins TRBV9 to TRBJ1-2, with D perhaps TRBD1 (5 bases). Germline V lookup: CDR1 SGDLS, CDR2 YYNGEE. The CDR3 runs to 13 residues. Trimming shortened V by 0 bases and J by 4 bases, and 7 bases separated the two germline ends. The CDR3 spells CASSVEDTYGYTF. DNA for the CDR3: TGTGCCAGCAGCGTAGAGGACACCTATGGCTACACCTTC.

The gene calls are TRBV19 and TRBJ1-4; D remains unclear. The CDR3 extends over 16 amino acids. Germline CDR1 and CDR2: LNHDA and SQIVND (reference sequence). Trimming removed 6 bases at V and 4 bases at J, with 18 bases between. CDR3 sequence: CASRGGGTYHNEKLFF. In DNA, the CDR3 is TGTGCCAGTAGGGGCGGTGGAACTTACCATAATGAAAAACTGTTTTTT.

The V and J genes are TRBV5-1 and TRBJ1-1; 9 nucleotides line up with TRBD1. This CDR3 contains 15 residues. With V trimmed by 5 bases and J by 7 bases, 12 bases remained unmatched. Per germline, CDR1 SGHRS and CDR2 YFSETQ. CDR3 DNA sequence: TGCGCCAGCAGGACAGGGGGTGGCGGACTACTTGAAGCTTTCTTT. Amino acids: CASRTGGGGLLEAFF.